This T cell receptor (beta chain) was recorded in a study of T cell repertoires in cytomegalovirus infection. On the study more broadly: Public TCR beta signatures indicated both CMV infection and matching HLA type. Overall study results and limits: Across the ex vivo response, the dominant clonotypes were HLA-C-restricted CMV-specific TCR beta clonotypes. Adding up the frequency of public TCR beta families identified people who carried CMV plus the relevant HLA.

In TCRdb, the reads were re-called with MiXCR into one record per CDR3 protein. The data show about 180,000 distinct CDR3 sequences, roughly 22% seen once. The length of the CDR3 is 15 residues. The germline CDR1 and CDR2 sequences are SGHTA and FQGNSA. V was trimmed by 1 base and J by 3 bases, leaving 13 bases between them. Turning to this clonotype: Its antigen is as yet unknown.

The TCR sequence derives from a human donor in good health (CMV status not recorded). Some clones in this sample may be carry-over from other donors' samples. Sequenced material: CD8+ T cells from cultured PBMCs, taken from culture after CMV antigen stimulation. The chain employs TRBV7-2 and TRBJ2-7, with D perhaps matching TRBD2 (6 bases). The CDR3 nucleotides read TGTGCCAGCAGCTTAGTGGCGGGGTTACTCTACGAGCAGTACTTC. Residues: CASSLVAGLLYEQYF.